This T cell receptor beta chain was identified in a study of cytomegalovirus exposure and HLA in healthy donors. Notes on the study in general: DRB1 showed the most TCR associations and HLA-C the fewest in a later analysis, as rates varied by HLA locus. Earlier analysis looked at TCR beta V segments, and most were productive about 90% or about 30% of the time. Across donors, most TCRs were seen rarely, yet some public ones were widespread. Researchers catalogued some 160 TCR beta chains as cytomegalovirus-associated.

A multiplex PCR was run with 60 Vbeta primers and 13 Jbeta primers. Libraries were prepared by immunoSEQ multiplex PCR; TCRdb keeps only in-frame clonotypes and omits some of them. The sample has 100,000 to 150,000 clones, approximately 78% seen once. Of note for this clone: Its antigen is currently unknown.

The sequence was obtained from a man aged 25 to 40 in good health and CMV-seropositive. The source material was PBMCs.

The CDR3 is CASSEGGTNEKLFF. CDR3 sequence (DNA): TGTGCCAGCAGTGAGGGAGGGACTAATGAAAAACTGTTTTTT. The chain combines TRBV6-1 with TRBJ1-4; D unclear. V gave up 3 bases and J gave up 2 bases, with 7 bases separating them. Germline V lookup: CDR1 MNHNS, CDR2 SASEGT. CDR3 length: 14 amino acids.